The present T cell receptor beta chain was sequenced within a study of blood T cell repertoires in COVID-19. Here immunoSEQ multiplex PCR was the method, and the copy in TCRdb shows in-frame clones only, minus some. The data contain approximately 170,000 clones, around four fifths of them singletons. Germline V gives CDR1 SNHLY, CDR2 FYNNEI. There are 14 residues in the CDR3. Germline trimming cut 8 bases from V and 2 bases from J; bases unmatched to any gene: 6. This TCR came from a woman older than 75 with COVID-19, enrolled during active disease. The chain is built from TRBV2 and TRBJ1-3, with 7 bases matching TRBD1. The sample consisted of peripheral blood. The CDR3 protein is CASGLQGTGNTIYF. The CDR3 DNA is TGTGCCAGCGGCTTACAGGGGACTGGAAACACCATATATTTT. Based on the CDR3 plus reference TRBV2 and TRBJ1-3, the full variable domain is EPEVTQTPSHQVTQMGQEVILRCVPISNHLYFYWYRQILGQKVEFLVSFYNNEISEKSEIFDDQFSVERPDGSNFTLKIRSTKLEDSAMYFCASGLQGTGNTIYFGEGSWLTVV.